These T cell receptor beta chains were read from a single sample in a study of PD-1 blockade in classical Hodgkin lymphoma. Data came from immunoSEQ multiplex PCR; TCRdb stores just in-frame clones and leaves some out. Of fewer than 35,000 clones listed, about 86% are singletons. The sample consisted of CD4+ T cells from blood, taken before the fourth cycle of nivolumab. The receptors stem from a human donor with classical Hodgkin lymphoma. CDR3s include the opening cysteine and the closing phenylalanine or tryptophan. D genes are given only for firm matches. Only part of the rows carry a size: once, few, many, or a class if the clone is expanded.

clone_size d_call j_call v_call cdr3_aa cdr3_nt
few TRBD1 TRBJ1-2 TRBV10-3 CAISDPGTAESYGYTF TGTGCCATCAGTGATCCCGGGACAGCCGAATCCTATGGCTACACCTTC
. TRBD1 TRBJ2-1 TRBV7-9 CASSSGTGPLYNEQFF TGTGCCAGCAGCTCGGGGACAGGGCCCCTCTACAATGAGCAGTTCTTC
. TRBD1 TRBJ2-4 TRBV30 CAWEGARAKNIQYF TGTGCCTGGGAGGGGGCTCGGGCCAAAAACATTCAGTACTTC
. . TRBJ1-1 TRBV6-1 CASLYTGPRNTEAFF TGTGCCAGCCTCTATACGGGACCTAGGAACACTGAAGCTTTCTTT
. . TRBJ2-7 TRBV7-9 CASSFSGTSYEQYF TGTGCCAGCAGCTTCTCCGGGACATCCTACGAGCAGTACTTC
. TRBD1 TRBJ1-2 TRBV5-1 CASSSGDSNYGYTF TGCGCCAGCAGCTCCGGGGACAGCAACTATGGCTACACCTTC
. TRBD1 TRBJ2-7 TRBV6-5 CASRDAGTGTHEQYF TGTGCCAGCAGGGATGCCGGGACAGGGACCCACGAGCAGTACTTC
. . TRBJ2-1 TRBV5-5 CASSLFYGAENNEQFF TGTGCCAGCAGCTTGTTTTACGGGGCGGAAAACAATGAGCAGTTCTTC
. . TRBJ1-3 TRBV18 CASSPQVSENTIYF TGTGCCAGCTCACCACAAGTGTCCGAAAACACCATATATTTT
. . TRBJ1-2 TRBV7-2 CASSLTRAGALGYTF TGTGCCAGCAGCTTAACCAGAGCAGGGGCGCTTGGTTACACCTTC
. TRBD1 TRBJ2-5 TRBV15 CATSREGPGGTQYF TGTGCCACCAGCAGAGAGGGCCCAGGGGGGACCCAGTACTTC
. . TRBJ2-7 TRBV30 CATKGKPYEQYF TGTGCCACGAAAGGGAAGCCCTACGAGCAGTACTTC
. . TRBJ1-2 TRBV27 CASSLMWQDYGYTF TGTGCCAGCAGTTTAATGTGGCAGGACTATGGCTACACCTTC
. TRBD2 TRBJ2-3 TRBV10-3 CAISESLAVRADTQYF TGTGCCATCAGTGAGTCCCTAGCGGTTAGAGCAGATACGCAGTATTTT
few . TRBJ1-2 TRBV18 CASSPGRVGYTF TGTGCCAGCTCACCTGGACGGGTCGGCTACACCTTC
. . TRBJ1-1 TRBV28 CASSPGPGTEAFF TGTGCCAGCAGTCCGGGGCCGGGCACTGAAGCTTTCTTT
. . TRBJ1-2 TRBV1 CTSSQGDIYTF TGCACCAGCAGCCAAGGGGATATTTACACCTTC
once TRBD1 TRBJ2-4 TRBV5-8 CASSLTGFDIQYF TGTGCCAGCAGCCTGACAGGGTTTGACATTCAGTACTTC
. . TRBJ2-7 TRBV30 CAWSEGPTYEQYF TGTGCCTGGAGTGAAGGGCCTACCTACGAGCAGTACTTC
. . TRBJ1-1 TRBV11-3 CASSLNQNTEAFF TGTGCCAGCAGCCTTAACCAGAACACTGAAGCTTTCTTT
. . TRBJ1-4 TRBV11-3 CASTSGACNEKLFF TGTGCCAGCACCTCGGGCGCTTGTAATGAAAAACTGTTTTTT
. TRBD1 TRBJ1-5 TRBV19 CATMTTGGINQPQHF TGTGCCACCATGACGACAGGGGGTATCAATCAGCCCCAGCATTTT
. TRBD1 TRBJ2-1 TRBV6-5 CASSYSHRGVYNEQFF TGTGCCAGCAGTTACTCGCACAGGGGGGTCTACAATGAGCAGTTCTTC
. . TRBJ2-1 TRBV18 CASSPVQGWNEQFF TGTGCCAGCTCACCAGTACAGGGTTGGAATGAGCAGTTCTTC
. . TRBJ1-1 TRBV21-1 CASSLGTSEAFF TGTGCCAGCAGCCTGGGGACAAGTGAAGCTTTCTTT
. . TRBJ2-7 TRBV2 CASSEWGYEQYF TGTGCCAGCAGTGAATGGGGTTACGAGCAGTACTTC
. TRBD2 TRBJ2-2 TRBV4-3 CASSQHLTPGLAGDTGELFF TGCGCCAGCAGCCAACACCTCACTCCTGGACTAGCGGGGGACACCGGGGAGCTGTTTTTT
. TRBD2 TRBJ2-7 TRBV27 CASSFSGGPYEQYF TGTGCCAGCAGTTTCAGCGGGGGGCCCTACGAGCAGTACTTC
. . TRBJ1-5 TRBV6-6 CASRGDPGRPQHF TGTGCCAGCAGGGGGGACCCGGGCCGGCCCCAGCATTTT